This T cell receptor beta chain was sequenced in a study of regulatory dendritic cells for organ transplantation. Overall study context: Regulatory dendritic cells came from monocytes given vitamin D3 and IL-10. General study results and limits: Memory T cells were less diverse than naive, with memory CD8+ most oligoclonal. Among resting subsets, memory CD8+ cells contained the most alloreactive clonotypes. Regulatory dendritic cells appeared to expand memory CD8+ clones less than mature ones.

Regarding this clone: Its antigen is unknown.

Repertoires were generated with immunoSEQ multiplex PCR, while TCRdb's copy carries only in-frame clones and drops some. The sample has more than 20,000 clones; over 75% are singletons. CFSE-labeled sorted T cells met regulatory or mature dendritic cells for four to five days. Per the germline V gene, CDR1 is MNHEY and CDR2 is SMNVEV (reference sequence). Trimming removed 5 bases at V and 1 base at J, with 11 bases between. The CDR3 has 14 residues. Sequencing was performed on naive CD4+ T cells from blood cultured with dendritic cells. The subset denotes: CD45RA+ naive T cells. The source is a human donor in good health. The chain has TRBV27 and TRBJ1-1; D is undetermined. CDR3 DNA sequence: TGTGCCAGCAGTCCACGGACGAGGAACACTGAAGCTTTCTTT. It is translated as CASSPRTRNTEAFF.